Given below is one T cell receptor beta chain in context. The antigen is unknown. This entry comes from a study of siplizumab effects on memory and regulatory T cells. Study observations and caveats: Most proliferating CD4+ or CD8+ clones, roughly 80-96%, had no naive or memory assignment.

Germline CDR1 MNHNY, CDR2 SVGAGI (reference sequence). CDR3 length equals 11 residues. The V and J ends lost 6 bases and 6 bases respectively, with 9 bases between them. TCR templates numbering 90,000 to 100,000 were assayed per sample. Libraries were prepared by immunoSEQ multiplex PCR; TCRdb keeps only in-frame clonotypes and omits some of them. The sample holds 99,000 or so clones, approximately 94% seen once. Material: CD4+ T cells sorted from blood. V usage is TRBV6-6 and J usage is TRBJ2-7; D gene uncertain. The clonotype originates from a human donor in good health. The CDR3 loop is CASRERREQYF. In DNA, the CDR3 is TGTGCCAGCAGGGAAAGGCGCGAGCAGTACTTC.